These 27 T cell receptor beta chains were sequenced from one sample in a study of blood T cell repertoires in COVID-19. TCRdb's copy holds only in-frame clones and misses some; the assay was immunoSEQ multiplex PCR. The data show roughly 65,000 clones, roughly 90% seen once. Input material: peripheral blood. All receptors derive from a man in his sixties with acute or convalescent COVID-19.

This clone was recorded only once. The V and J genes are TRBV5-1 and TRBJ2-3; 15 bases are a match to TRBD2. Germline V CDR1 and CDR2: SGHRS, YFSETQ. The CDR3 is 16 amino acids. The V and J ends lost 4 bases and 9 bases, in that order; junction bases with no gene match: 9. CDR3 residues: CASSSGLAGGPETQYF. CDR3 nucleotides: TGCGCCAGCAGCAGCGGACTAGCGGGGGGGCCTGAGACGCAGTATTTT.

This chain joins TRBV3-1 (or the pseudogene TRBV3-2) and TRBJ2-7; weak D call: TRBD1 (6 bases). The CDR3 is 13 residues long. V was shortened by 5 bases and J by 0 bases, with 8 bases between the two germline ends. CDR1 is LGHDT, CDR2 YNNKEL, per germline (reference sequence). This CDR3 is CASSRGSSYEQYF. CDR3 nucleotides: TGTGCCAGCAGCAGGGGGAGCTCCTACGAGCAGTACTTC.

This clone was detected only once. The rearrangement joins TRBV7-9 to TRBJ1-1; 7 bases map to TRBD1. Trimming took 1 base from V and 7 from J; bases not matched to a gene: 6. Looked up from germline, CDR1 is SEHNR and CDR2 is FQNEAQ (reference sequence). The CDR3 spans 14 residues. DNA of the CDR3: TGTGCCAGCAGCTTAGGAGACAGGGTGGGTGAAGCTTTCTTT. As protein: CASSLGDRVGEAFF.

The V and J genes are TRBV3-1 (or the pseudogene TRBV3-2) and TRBJ2-2; 10 bases agree with TRBD2. After removal of 5 bases from V and 5 bases from J, the junction contained 14 bases not matched to a gene. CDR3 length: 18 amino acids. Germline V gene lookup returns CDR1 LGHDT and CDR2 YNNKEL (reference sequence). The CDR3 region is CASSIVGSGGSGTGELFF. CDR3 coding DNA: TGTGCCAGCAGCATCGTCGGTAGCGGGGGGTCTGGGACCGGGGAGCTGTTTTTT.

V gene TRBV6-5 combines with J gene TRBJ1-2; 7 bases match TRBD1. CDR1 is MNHEY and CDR2 is SVGAGI in the germline V gene. Germline trimming cut 4 bases from V and 8 bases from J; bases unmatched to any gene: 10. The CDR3 is made up of 14 amino acids. The DNA for the CDR3 is TGTGCCAGCAGTTTCGACAGGGAAATAGGAGGCTACACCTTC. Its translation is CASSFDREIGGYTF.

This clone was found once. The chain carries TRBV15 and TRBJ2-7; 8 bases agree with TRBD1. The CDR3 totals 15 residues. The trim removed 5 bases at V and 1 base at J, leaving 7 bases unmatched. The germline gives CDR1 LNHNV, CDR2 YYDKDF (reference sequence). The CDR3 here is CATSGDRDRSYEQYF. The CDR3 DNA reads TGTGCCACCAGCGGGGACCGGGACAGGTCCTACGAGCAGTACTTC. The whole variable domain, filled in from reference TRBV15 and TRBJ2-7, reads DAMVIQNPRYQVTQFGKPVTLSCSQTLNHNVMYWYQQKSSQAPKLLFHYYDKDFNNEADTPDNFQSRRPNTSFCFLDIRSPGLGDTAMYLCATSGDRDRSYEQYFGPGTRLTVT.

The chain joins TRBV9 to TRBJ1-2; no clear D gene. V lost 2 bases to trimming and J lost 5 bases, with 7 bases between them. This CDR3 is 12 amino acids long. Per the germline V gene, CDR1 is SGDLS and CDR2 is YYNGEE. The CDR3 protein is CASSVYEYGYTF. The CDR3 DNA is TGTGCCAGCAGCGTTTATGAGTATGGCTACACCTTC. The whole variable domain, filled in from reference TRBV9 and TRBJ1-2, reads DSGVTQTPKHLITATGQRVTLRCSPRSGDLSVYWYQQSLDQGLQFLIQYYNGEERAKGNILERFSAQQFPDLHSELNLSSLELGDSALYFCASSVYEYGYTFGSGTRLTVV.

The chain recombines TRBV9 with TRBJ1-1; D not resolved. The CDR3 spans 14 residues. V lost 0 bases and J 3 bases, leaving 9 bases between the germline ends. CDR1 is SGDLS and CDR2 is YYNGEE in the germline V gene. The CDR3 reads CASSVAGIYTEAFF. The CDR3, as DNA: TGTGCCAGCAGCGTAGCTGGCATCTACACTGAAGCTTTCTTT.

This chain joins TRBV19 and TRBJ1-1, with no clear D. Germline V CDR1 and CDR2: LNHDA, SQIVND (reference sequence). The V and J ends lost 7 bases and 0 bases respectively, with 9 bases between them. The CDR3 is made up of 13 amino acids. The CDR3 DNA sequence: TGTGCCAGTACCGTACAGATGAACACTGAAGCTTTCTTT. Residues: CASTVQMNTEAFF.

The chain links TRBV3-1 (or the pseudogene TRBV3-2) to TRBJ1-1; D is possibly TRBD1 (5 bases). Germline V CDR1 and CDR2: LGHDT, YNNKEL (reference sequence). V was cut by 4 bases and J by 11 bases, with 20 bases left in between. The length of the CDR3 is 14 residues. The CDR3 region is CASSPRGGGMWAFF. DNA of the CDR3: TGTGCCAGCAGCCCCCGGGGGGGTGGAATGTGGGCTTTCTTT.

This chain connects TRBV29-1 to TRBJ1-2; D perhaps matches TRBD1 (6 bases). Trimming took off 5 bases at V and 6 bases at J, with 13 bases between the two ends. CDR3 length: 12 residues. Germline V lookup: CDR1 SQVTM, CDR2 ANQGSEA. CDR3 sequence (DNA): TGCAGCGTTCCCAGGGGAAGGGATGGCTACACCTTC. Amino acid sequence: CSVPRGRDGYTF.

This clone was detected once. The chain links TRBV5-1 to TRBJ2-3, with 7 bases identical to TRBD1. Germline CDR1 SGHRS, CDR2 YFSETQ. The junction had 4 bases not matched to a gene; V was cut back by 4 bases and J by 2 bases. The CDR3 sequence is 14 residues long. CDR3 sequence: CASSLTGFTDTQYF. The CDR3 nucleotides read TGCGCCAGCAGCCTGACAGGGTTCACAGATACGCAGTATTTT. The entire variable domain, with the rest obtained from reference TRBV5-1 and TRBJ2-3, is as follows: KAGVTQTPRYLIKTRGQQVTLSCSPISGHRSVSWYQQTPGQGLQFLFEYFSETQRNKGNFPGRFSGRQFSNSRSEMNVSTLELGDSALYLCASSLTGFTDTQYFGPGTRLTVL.

The chain has TRBV5-6 and TRBJ2-2; 7 bases match TRBD2. The V gene end was trimmed by 2 bases and the J gene end by 5 bases; junction bases not matched to a gene: 9. This CDR3 contains 16 residues. In germline, CDR1 is SGHDT, CDR2 YYEEEE. CDR3 region: CASSFGAGLVTGELFF. CDR3 DNA sequence: TGTGCCAGCAGCTTTGGGGCTGGACTAGTAACCGGGGAGCTGTTTTTT.

The chain combines TRBV5-4 with TRBJ2-3; TRBD2 is a possible D gene (6 bases). CDR3 length equals 15 residues. V was pared by 4 bases and J by 6 bases, with 18 bases between. Germline CDR1 and CDR2: SGHNT and YYREEE (reference sequence). CDR3 residues: CASSRQGRGEDTQYF. For the CDR3, the DNA is TGTGCCAGCAGCCGTCAGGGACGCGGGGAGGATACGCAGTATTTT. The entire variable domain, with the rest obtained from reference TRBV5-4 and TRBJ2-3, is as follows: ETGVTQSPTHLIKTRGQQVTLRCSSQSGHNTVSWYQQALGQGPQFIFQYYREEENGRGNFPPRFSGLQFPNYSSELNVNALELDDSALYLCASSRQGRGEDTQYFGPGTRLTVL.

In this sample, this clone turned up once. The V gene is TRBV9, the J gene TRBJ1-2, with a weak D call TRBD1 (6 bases). CDR1 is SGDLS and CDR2 is YYNGEE in the germline V gene. The germline V and J ends were trimmed by 2 bases and 7 bases, with 12 bases remaining between them. The CDR3 covers 13 residues. The CDR3 region is CASSVGQRGGYTF. CDR3 sequence (DNA): TGTGCCAGCAGCGTCGGACAGCGGGGTGGCTACACCTTC.

The chain couples TRBV3-1 (or the pseudogene TRBV3-2) to TRBJ1-1; D call uncertain. Trimming took 0 bases from V and 3 from J, leaving 14 bases between them. Per germline, CDR1 LGHDT and CDR2 YNNKEL (reference sequence). CDR3 length equals 16 residues. The CDR3 DNA reads as TGTGCCAGCAGCCAAGATGATGGGCGGGGTGACACTGAAGCTTTCTTT. Amino acid sequence: CASSQDDGRGDTEAFF.

This chain links TRBV4-2 with TRBJ1-4; D may be TRBD1 (6 bases). CDR3 length: 14 residues. The germline V gene encodes CDR1 LGHNA and CDR2 YNFKEQ. Trimming left V 4 bases short and J 1 base short, with 7 bases between. CDR3 loop: CASSRTETNEKLFF. Here the CDR3 DNA reads TGTGCCAGCAGCCGGACAGAAACTAATGAAAAACTGTTTTTT.

The chain is built from TRBV19 and TRBJ1-6; 7 bases align to TRBD1. The J segment lost 4 bases and the V segment lost 3 bases, leaving 0 bases of the junction unmatched. Per germline, CDR1 LNHDA and CDR2 SQIVND (reference sequence). The CDR3 totals 14 residues. The CDR3: CASSIRGYNSPLHF. The CDR3 region has the DNA TGTGCCAGTAGTATCAGGGGGTATAATTCACCCCTCCACTTT.

The chain uses TRBV6-5 and TRBJ1-5; D not certain. The V and J ends lost 5 bases and 0 bases respectively, with 11 bases between them. Germline CDR1 and CDR2: MNHEY and SVGAGI. The CDR3 contains 15 residues. Here the CDR3 DNA reads TGTGCCAGCAGTACTCCTCAATATAGCAATCAGCCCCAGCATTTT. It yields the protein CASSTPQYSNQPQHF.

The V and J genes are TRBV7-8 and TRBJ1-1; D may be TRBD1 (6 bases). Trimming removed 5 bases at V and 6 bases at J, with 10 bases between. Germline loops: CDR1 SGHVS, CDR2 FQNEAQ. The CDR3 consists of 12 residues. Here the CDR3 DNA reads TGTGCCAGCAGCACACAGGGCGCTGAAGCTTTCTTT. The encoded protein is CASSTQGAEAFF.

The chain recombines TRBV4-2 with TRBJ1-2, with TRBD1 identical over 9 bases. V gave up 0 bases and J gave up 8 bases; unmatched junction bases: 7. Germline CDR1 reads LGHNA; CDR2 reads YNFKEQ. The CDR3 has 15 amino acids. The chain's CDR3 is CASSQEGDRVGGYTF. CDR3 bases: TGTGCCAGCAGCCAAGAAGGGGACAGGGTGGGGGGCTACACCTTC.

The chain joins TRBV6-5 to TRBJ1-3, with D tentatively TRBD1 (5 bases). Trimming removed 7 bases at V and 0 bases at J, with 10 bases between. CDR3 size: 14 residues. The germline V gene encodes CDR1 MNHEY and CDR2 SVGAGI. CDR3 DNA: TGTGCCAGCAAGGGGATGAACTCTGGAAACACCATATATTTT. Amino acid sequence: CASKGMNSGNTIYF.

The rearrangement joins TRBV19 to TRBJ1-1; D gene unclear. V lost 5 bases and J lost 0, with 4 bases in between. The germline gives CDR1 LNHDA, CDR2 SQIVND (reference sequence). CDR3 length: 12 amino acids. The chain's CDR3 is CASSFMNTEAFF. DNA of the CDR3: TGTGCCAGTAGTTTTATGAACACTGAAGCTTTCTTT.

In its sample, this clone was seen a few times. This chain joins TRBV10-2 and TRBJ1-2, with D tentatively TRBD1 (6 bases). This CDR3 spans 15 amino acids. Germline lookup yields CDR1 WSHSY and CDR2 SAAADI. V was trimmed by 2 bases and J by 0 bases, leaving 10 bases between them. CDR3 in DNA: TGCGCCAGCAGTGAGAGACAGGCAGCTAACTATGGCTACACCTTC. As protein: CASSERQAANYGYTF.

This clone was seen just once. The genes are TRBV18 and TRBJ2-1, with 7 bases matching TRBD2. CDR1 is KGHSH and CDR2 is LQKENI in the germline V gene. V lost 6 bases to trimming and J lost 0 bases; unmatched junction nucleotides: 5. This CDR3 has 15 residues. CDR3 in amino acids: CASSGLTSSYNEQFF. The CDR3 DNA sequence: TGTGCCAGCTCGGGACTAACGAGCTCCTACAATGAGCAGTTCTTC.

This chain connects TRBV18 to TRBJ1-3; 7 bases map to TRBD1. V dropped 2 bases and J dropped 4; count of bases not matched to a gene: 5. The CDR3 runs to 15 residues. The germline V gene has CDR1 KGHSH and CDR2 LQKENI. CDR3 loop: CASSPGTVPGNTIYF. The CDR3 DNA reads TGTGCCAGCTCACCAGGGACAGTTCCCGGAAACACCATATATTTT.

The CDR3 is CASSHAGYQDNEQFF. DNA for the CDR3: TGTGCCAGCAGCCACGCGGGGTATCAGGACAATGAGCAGTTCTTC. This chain uses TRBV4-2 with TRBJ2-1, with D maybe TRBD2 (6 bases). Germline loops: CDR1 LGHNA, CDR2 YNFKEQ. Trimming took 3 bases from V and 5 from J, leaving 14 bases between them. The CDR3 totals 15 residues.